This entry lists 25 T cell receptor beta chains sequenced from one sample in a study of control samples from healthy donors and cancer patients. Libraries were prepared by immunoSEQ multiplex PCR; TCRdb keeps only in-frame clonotypes and omits some of them. Found here are 120,000 to 150,000 clones, about 89% of them singletons; the top ten hold more than 6.5%. The sample consisted of blood. All receptors come from a man between 18 and 29 years old in good health.

The rearrangement links TRBV5-4 to TRBJ1-6; D uncertain. The ends were cut back, 4 bases at V and 6 bases at J, with 14 bases in the middle. Germline assignment: CDR1 SGHNT and CDR2 YYREEE (reference sequence). The CDR3 extends over 15 amino acids. CDR3: CASSRTGRTNSPLHF. The CDR3 bases are TGTGCCAGCAGCCGCACCGGACGGACTAATTCACCCCTCCACTTT.

This chain links TRBV6-2 or TRBV6-3 with TRBJ2-5, with TRBD2 matching over 13 bases. Germline lookup yields CDR1 MNHEY and CDR2 SVGEGT. This CDR3 is 16 amino acids long. V lost 6 bases to trimming and J lost 1 base; unmatched junction nucleotides: 5. CDR3 in DNA: TGTGCCAGCAGCACCGGGACTAGCGGGGTCCAAGAGACCCAGTACTTC. Translating gives CASSTGTSGVQETQYF.

The CDR3 DNA is TGTGCCAGCAGCTTAAGTCCGTCAGGGAAGGCTAACTATGGCTACACCTTC. This sequence encodes CASSLSPSGKANYGYTF. The chain combines TRBV7-8 with TRBJ1-2; D is perhaps TRBD1 (5 bases). The V and J ends lost 2 bases and 0 bases respectively, with 16 bases between them. Germline-derived CDR1 and CDR2 are SGHVS and FQNEAQ. The CDR3 has 17 amino acids. The entire variable domain, with the rest obtained from reference TRBV7-8 and TRBJ1-2, is as follows: GAGVSQSPRYKVAKRGQDVALRCDPISGHVSLFWYQQALGQGPEFLTYFQNEAQLDKSGLPSDRFFAERPEGSVSTLKIQRTQQEDSAVYLCASSLSPSGKANYGYTFGSGTRLTVV.

This chain links TRBV2 with TRBJ2-2; 10 bases align to TRBD2. This CDR3 is 15 amino acids long. Per the germline V gene, CDR1 is SNHLY and CDR2 is FYNNEI. Trimming took 7 bases from V and 3 from J; bases not matched to a gene: 5. CDR3 DNA: TGTGCCAGCAAGTGGGGGACTAGCGACACCGGGGAGCTGTTTTTT. This translates into CASKWGTSDTGELFF.

The chain has TRBV30 and TRBJ2-2; no clear D. The germline gives CDR1 GTSNPN, CDR2 SVGIG (reference sequence). The CDR3 length is 11 residues. The V end was cut by 3 bases, the J end by 6 bases, with 5 bases between. CDR3 bases: TGTGCCTGGAGGGGCGCCGGGGAGCTGTTTTTT. This translates into CAWRGAGELFF.

The chain combines TRBV6-5 with TRBJ2-7; 8 nucleotides match TRBD1. Trimming took 8 bases from V and 3 from J; bases not matched to a gene: 9. The germline CDR1 and CDR2 sequences are MNHEY and SVGAGI. CDR3 length: 14 amino acids. The CDR3 protein is CASWRPGQVYEQYF. The CDR3 region has the DNA TGTGCCAGCTGGCGTCCGGGACAGGTCTACGAGCAGTACTTC.

The CDR3 DNA sequence: TGCACCAGCAGTAGCGGGCTCTACAATGAGCAGTTCTTC. Translation gives CTSSSGLYNEQFF. V is TRBV1 and J is TRBJ2-1; the table assigns TRBD2, which was not confirmed against the DNA. TRBV1 is termed a pseudogene. CDR3 size: 13 residues.

This clone was picked up one time. The rearrangement links TRBV18 to TRBJ1-2, with D tentatively TRBD1 (5 bases). Between the trimmed V and J ends, which lost 4 bases and 7 bases, there was a span of 19 bases. Germline V gives CDR1 KGHSH, CDR2 LQKENI. The CDR3 contains 15 residues. The CDR3 is CASSRSGTLDGGYTF. Written as DNA, the CDR3 is TGTGCCAGCTCACGTTCCGGGACCCTGGATGGTGGCTACACCTTC. Complete variable domain (other parts from reference TRBV18 and TRBJ1-2): NAGVMQNPRHLVRRRGQEARLRCSPMKGHSHVYWYRQLPEEGLKFMVYLQKENIIDESGMPKERFSAEFPKEGPSILRIQQVVRGDSAAYFCASSRSGTLDGGYTFGSGTRLTVV.

This clone was seen a handful of times. V is TRBV4-2 and J is TRBJ2-7; D possibly matches TRBD1 or TRBD2 (7 bases each). V gave up 2 bases and J gave up 4 bases, with 24 bases separating them. This CDR3 has 18 amino acids. Per the germline V gene, CDR1 is LGHNA and CDR2 is YNFKEQ. In DNA, the CDR3 is TGTGCCAGCAGCCAATTTGTAGACGGGCAGGGGGGGGTGTACGAGCAGTACTTC. Its protein is CASSQFVDGQGGVYEQYF.

This clone has just one count. The chain uses TRBV5-3 and TRBJ1-5, with D possibly matching TRBD1 (5 bases). TRBV5-3 is classed as an ORF, of uncertain function. Trimming left V 1 base short and J 6 bases short, with 11 bases between. The CDR3 runs 14 residues. The CDR3 reads CARSLSRVGQPQHF. In nucleotides, the CDR3 is TGTGCCAGAAGCTTGAGCAGGGTGGGTCAGCCCCAGCATTTT.

The rearrangement links TRBV11-2 to TRBJ1-1, with TRBD1 identical over 7 bases. Germline V gives CDR1 SGHAT, CDR2 FQNNGV. V lost 2 bases and J lost 0; bases outside the gene matches: 3. The CDR3 runs to 15 residues. The CDR3 DNA follows: TGTGCCAGCAGCTTAAGGGGGCAGATGAACACTGAAGCTTTCTTT. It is translated as CASSLRGQMNTEAFF.

J is TRBJ1-6 and V is TRBV7-6, with D maybe TRBD1 (5 bases). The length of the CDR3 is 15 residues. In germline, CDR1 is SGHVS, CDR2 FNYEAQ. Trimming took 5 bases from V and 10 from J, leaving 18 bases between them. The CDR3 sequence: CASSPMQVRGSPLHF. The CDR3 DNA follows: TGTGCCAGCAGCCCTATGCAGGTTAGGGGATCACCCCTCCACTTT.

CDR3 loop: CASSLVAIGELFF. The CDR3, as DNA: TGTGCCAGCAGTTTGGTGGCTATAGGGGAACTGTTTTTT. The V and J genes are TRBV28 and TRBJ1-4; a weak D match, TRBD1 (5 bases). V was cut by 3 bases and J by 12 bases, with 14 bases left in between. The CDR3 consists of 13 residues. From germline, CDR1 is MDHEN and CDR2 SYDVKM.

The chain combines TRBV7-2 with TRBJ2-1; the match to TRBD2 covers 11 bases. The junction had 10 bases not matched to a gene; V was cut back by 5 bases and J by 4 bases. Per germline, CDR1 SGHTA and CDR2 FQGNSA. This CDR3 region has 17 residues. The CDR3 DNA follows: TGTGCCAGCAGCGTTGTCATCACTAGCGGGAGATACAATGAGCAGTTCTTC. Protein product: CASSVVITSGRYNEQFF.

V is TRBV27 and J is TRBJ1-3, with D uncertain. With 4 bases removed from V and 0 bases from J, the gap between germline ends came to 10 bases. CDR1 MNHEY and CDR2 SMNVEV come from the germline V gene (reference sequence). This CDR3 spans 15 amino acids. As DNA, the CDR3 is TGTGCCAGCAGTTCGGAGGGCCCCTCTGGAAACACCATATATTTT. It translates to CASSSEGPSGNTIYF.

This chain links TRBV2 with TRBJ1-5; unclear D gene. Trimming took off 2 bases at V and 6 bases at J, with 14 bases between the two ends. The CDR3 has 15 residues. Per the germline V gene, CDR1 is SNHLY and CDR2 is FYNNEI. This chain's CDR3 is CASSEPVPSGQPQHF. CDR3 sequence (DNA): TGTGCCAGCAGTGAACCGGTGCCCTCGGGTCAGCCCCAGCATTTT.

This rearrangement joins TRBV4-3 to TRBJ2-1; D is possibly TRBD2 (6 bases). CDR3 size: 14 residues. The V gene lost 0 bases and the J gene lost 9 bases, with 12 bases spanning the gap. Germline CDR1 and CDR2: LGHNA and YSLEER. CDR3 protein: CASSQDERGGEQFF. The CDR3 nucleotides are TGCGCCAGCAGCCAAGATGAGAGGGGAGGTGAGCAGTTCTTC.

The count of this clone is one. This sequence joins TRBV11-2 and TRBJ2-1; D possibly uses TRBD1 or TRBD2 (6 bases each). CDR1 is SGHAT, CDR2 FQNNGV, per germline. The V end lost 0 bases, the J end lost 8 bases, and 14 bases lay between the germline ends. This CDR3 is built from 15 residues. The CDR3 nucleotides read TGTGCCAGCAGCTTAGAAGGGCTAGGGGGGCATGAGCAGTTCTTC. Translated, it gives CASSLEGLGGHEQFF.

The gene calls are TRBV27 and TRBJ2-7; 7 bases line up with TRBD1. The CDR3 loop spans 13 amino acids. CDR1 and CDR2 from the germline V gene are MNHEY and SMNVEV (reference sequence). Trimming removed 6 bases from V and 0 bases from J; junction bases left unmatched: 2. The CDR3, as DNA: TGTGCCAGCAGGACAGGGACCTCCTACGAGCAGTACTTC. Protein sequence: CASRTGTSYEQYF.

This clone was seen just once. This rearrangement joins TRBV11-1 to TRBJ1-6, with 7 nucleotides matching TRBD1. V shed 6 bases and J 6 bases; nucleotides not matched to a gene: 5. Germline V gene lookup returns CDR1 SGHAT and CDR2 FQDESV (reference sequence). This CDR3 is 14 amino acids long. The CDR3 reads CASSSQGGNSPLHF. Written as DNA, the CDR3 is TGTGCCAGCAGTTCTCAGGGGGGTAATTCACCCCTCCACTTT. Combining the CDR3 with reference TRBV11-1 and TRBJ1-6 gives the whole variable domain EAEVAQSPRYKITEKSQAVAFWCDPISGHATLYWYRQILGQGPELLVQFQDESVVDDSQLPKDRFSAERLKGVDSTLKIQPAELGDSAMYLCASSSQGGNSPLHFGNGTRLTVT.

This clone was detected once. The CDR3 nucleotides are TGCGCCAGCAGCCAAGCCCCGACAGGGGCCAGTGGCACAGATACGCAGTATTTT. This sequence encodes CASSQAPTGASGTDTQYF. This rearrangement joins TRBV4-1 to TRBJ2-3; 8 bases agree with TRBD1. J was trimmed by 1 base and V by 1 base; bases with no gene match: 10. Germline CDR1 MGHRA, CDR2 YSYEKL. The CDR3 is 18 amino acids.

This clone was seen a few times. DNA for the CDR3: TGTGCCAGCAGCCGGGACAGCTTAGGTTCACCCCTCCACTTT. Translation: CASSRDSLGSPLHF. The chain is built from TRBV7-9 and TRBJ1-6; TRBD1 matches at 7 bases. The junction had 7 bases not matched to a gene; V was cut back by 5 bases and J by 9 bases. CDR1 and CDR2 from the germline V gene are SEHNR and FQNEAQ (reference sequence). CDR3 length: 14 amino acids.

The chain joins TRBV28 to TRBJ2-5; perhaps TRBD1 as D (5 bases). The CDR3 consists of 14 residues. The V end lost 3 bases, the J end lost 5 bases, and 13 bases lay between the germline ends. Germline V lookup: CDR1 MDHEN, CDR2 SYDVKM. The chain's CDR3 is CASSFIGASETQYF. The CDR3 DNA reads TGTGCCAGCAGTTTTATAGGGGCTTCCGAGACCCAGTACTTC.

This sequence joins TRBV6-5 and TRBJ2-2; perhaps TRBD2 as D (6 bases). Trimming shortened V by 3 bases and J by 1 base, and 9 bases separated the two germline ends. CDR3 size: 15 residues. The germline CDR1 and CDR2 sequences are MNHEY and SVGAGI. The CDR3 here is CASSYSAGNTGELFF. The DNA of the CDR3 is TGTGCCAGCAGTTATTCAGCGGGGAACACCGGGGAGCTGTTTTTT.

The chain recombines TRBV6-6 with TRBJ1-3; D is perhaps TRBD1 (5 bases). CDR1 is MNHNY, CDR2 SVGAGI, per germline (reference sequence). The CDR3 covers 15 residues. V gave up 0 bases and J gave up 4 bases, with 10 bases separating them. The CDR3 DNA reads as TGTGCCAGCAGTTACTCGACCGGGGGGGGAAACACCATATATTTT. Translated: CASSYSTGGGNTIYF.